The TCR beta chain under discussion was sequenced for a study of immune evolution from preneoplasia to lung adenocarcinoma (dated by TCRdb to about 2021). Looking at the study overall: HLA loss of heterozygosity was found in about 6.3% of AIS, about 16% of MIA and 25% to 35% of ADC lesions, and in no AAH lesions. Class I HLA alleles were inferred from exome data with POLYSOLVER, and allele-specific HLA loss was detected with LOHHLA. The study reported that about a hundred samples were used for TCR sequencing. The study profiled immune contexture across lung adenocarcinoma precursors and invasive adenocarcinoma using immune gene expression, TCR sequencing and multiplex immunofluorescence. The overall cohort comprised 40 to 60 patients with pulmonary nodules who underwent surgical resection. Resected precursor lesions (AAH, AIS, MIA) and invasive adenocarcinomas were compared against paired morphologically normal lung tissue. The TCR sequencing data were obtained from 51 patients. The immune data were integrated with whole exome sequencing and methylation data from the same cohort of nodules. Sample size was determined by specimen availability and not by a prior power calculation. Findings and caveats that apply to the study as a whole: KRAS-mutant nodules showed the highest T cell clonality compared with EGFR-mutant or double wild-type lesions. Because every patient came from Japan and China, how well the results apply to Western populations was uncertain. The findings were based on association rather than direct causation, and larger cohorts with long-term follow-up and longitudinal biopsies were deemed needed. Top T cell clone frequencies were highest in normal lung and appeared to decrease progressively from AAH through AIS, MIA and invasive adenocarcinoma. Clonality was highest in normal lung, while later-stage lesions appeared to show lower clonality but higher T cell density and diversity.

TCR beta CDR3 regions were sequenced from DNA using the immunoSEQ hsTCRbeta Kit. For the original study's pipeline: TCR sequencing data were analysed with the ImmunoSEQ Analyzer. T cell clonality was calculated on productive rearrangements as 1 minus Pielou's evenness. To measure T cell diversity, the inverse Simpson index was applied to productive templates. T cell density was defined as TCR beta template counts normalized to usable DNA, with usable DNA estimated by amplifying and sequencing housekeeping genes. Two-sided Kruskal-Wallis tests were used to compare TCR metrics across histologic stages. TCRdb provides this immuneACCESS table in a form limited to in-frame rearrangements. Some clones are lacking; in checked studies, under half of them reflect an unresolved V gene, and why the rest are absent is not known. V and J calls and clone size are as listed in that table; D and trimming were resolved from the DNA. Within this sample are several thousand clones, with 70% to 85% of them counted one time only. The top ten clonotypes cover 7% to 10% of the sample.

Measured from the cysteine to the phenylalanine, the CDR3 is 12 residues long. The only DNA kept is the CDR3, 36 bases in frame from the first base. V drops 4 bases and J drops 6 bases, leaving 6 bases in between. Sequences KGHSH (CDR1) and LQKENI (CDR2) are obtained from the germline V gene. Concerning this clone itself: The antigen it recognizes is unknown. No base quality values were provided; no much bigger clone lies one nucleotide off.

Between the mid-2010s and the late 2010s, the patients underwent resection in either Japan or China. Two lung cancer pathologists independently confirmed the histologic diagnosis of each case on H&E slides. Macro-dissection after pathologic assessment enriched premalignant or tumor cells for nucleic acid extraction. The AllPrep DNA/RNA FFPE Kit was used to isolate DNA from FFPE tissue. The sequence was obtained from a donor at least 70 years old with lung adenocarcinoma. The receptor chain draws on TRBV18 and TRBJ2-2; a tentative D call is TRBD1 (6 bases match). The sample was FFPE minimally invasive lung adenocarcinoma tissue. Taken with the paper, the label for cell subset or site translates to: micro-invasive lung adenocarcinoma (MIA). The CDR3 has the sequence CASSQGAGELFF. The nucleotides read TGTGCCAGCTCACAGGGGGCCGGGGAGCTGTTTTTT.